This T cell receptor (beta chain) was identified in a study of cytomegalovirus exposure and HLA in healthy donors. General study results and limits: Available immune exposure information covered CMV serostatus only. TCR beta chains numbering about 160 were designated cytomegalovirus-associated.

A word on this clone: Its antigen is undetermined. The junction departs from the called germline gene at one end, perhaps through a read error.

Amplification used 60 Vbeta primers and 13 Jbeta primers. Original processing methods: Unique TCR beta chains totaled about 73 million in a later count, with roughly 12 million of them shared. The data were produced by immunoSEQ multiplex PCR, yet TCRdb's version contains in-frame clones alone and is incomplete. V, J and clone size derive from that table, while D and trimming were established from the DNA sequence. The table lists fewer than 200,000 clones, roughly 80% of them singletons, with under 2.5% in the top ten. Germline CDR1 SGHRS, CDR2 YFSETQ. The CDR3 length is 16 residues. The rearrangement links TRBV5-1 to TRBJ1-2; 7 nucleotides align to TRBD1. Input material: PBMCs. The clonotype was recovered from a man in his 60s in good health and CMV-seronegative. The CDR3 spells CASSPDRDLTNYGYPF. CDR3 nucleotide sequence: TGCGCCAGCAGCCCCGACAGGGACTTAACTAACTATGGCTACCCCTTC.